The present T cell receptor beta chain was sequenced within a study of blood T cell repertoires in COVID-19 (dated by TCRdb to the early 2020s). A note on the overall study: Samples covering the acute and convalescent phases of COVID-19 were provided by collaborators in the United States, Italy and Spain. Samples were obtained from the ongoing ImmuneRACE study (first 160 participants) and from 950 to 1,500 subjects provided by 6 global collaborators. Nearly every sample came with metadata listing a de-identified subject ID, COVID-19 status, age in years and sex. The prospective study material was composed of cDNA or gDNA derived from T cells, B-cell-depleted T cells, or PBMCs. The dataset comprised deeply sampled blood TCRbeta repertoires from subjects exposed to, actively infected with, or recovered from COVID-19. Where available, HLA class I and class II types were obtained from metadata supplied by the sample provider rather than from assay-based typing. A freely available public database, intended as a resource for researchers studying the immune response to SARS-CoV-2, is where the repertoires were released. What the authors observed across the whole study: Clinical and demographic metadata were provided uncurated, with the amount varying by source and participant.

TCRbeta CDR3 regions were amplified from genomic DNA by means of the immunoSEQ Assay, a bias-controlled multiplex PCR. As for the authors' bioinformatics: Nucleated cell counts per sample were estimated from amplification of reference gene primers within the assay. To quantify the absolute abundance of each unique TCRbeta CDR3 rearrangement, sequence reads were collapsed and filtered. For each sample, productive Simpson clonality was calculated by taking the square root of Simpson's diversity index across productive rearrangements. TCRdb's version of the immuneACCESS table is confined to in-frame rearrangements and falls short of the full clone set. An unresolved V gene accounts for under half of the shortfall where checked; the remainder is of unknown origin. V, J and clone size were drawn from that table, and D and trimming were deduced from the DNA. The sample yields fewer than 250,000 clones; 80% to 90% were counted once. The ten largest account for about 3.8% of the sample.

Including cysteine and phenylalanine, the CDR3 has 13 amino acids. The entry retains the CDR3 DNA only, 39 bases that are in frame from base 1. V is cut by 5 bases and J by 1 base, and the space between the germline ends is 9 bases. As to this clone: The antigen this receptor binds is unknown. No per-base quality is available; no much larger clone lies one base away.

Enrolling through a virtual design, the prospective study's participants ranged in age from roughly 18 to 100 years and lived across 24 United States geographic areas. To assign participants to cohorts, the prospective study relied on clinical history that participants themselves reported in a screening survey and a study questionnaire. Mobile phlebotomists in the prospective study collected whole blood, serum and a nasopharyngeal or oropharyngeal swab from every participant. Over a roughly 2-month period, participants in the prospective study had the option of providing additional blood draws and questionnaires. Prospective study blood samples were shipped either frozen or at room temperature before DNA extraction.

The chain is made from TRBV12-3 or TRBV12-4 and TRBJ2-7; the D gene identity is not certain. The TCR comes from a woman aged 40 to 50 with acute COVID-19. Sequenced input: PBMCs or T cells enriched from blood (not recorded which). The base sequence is TGTGCCAGCAGTATACTACGGTCCTACGAGCAGTACTTC. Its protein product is CASSILRSYEQYF.